The entry below gives a single TCR beta chain sequence along with its context. The data derive from a study of tumor-infiltrating lymphocytes in oesophageal squamous cell carcinoma. From the reads, TCRdb called clonotypes with MiXCR, one entry per CDR3 protein. The sample lists 9,500 to 14,000 distinct CDR3 sequences; 58% were seen once. The CDR3 contains 12 residues. CDR1 and CDR2 from the germline V gene are SGHTA and FQGTGA. The sample comprised blood. The chain couples TRBV7-3 to TRBJ2-7; no clear D. The DNA matches TRBJ2-5 better at its end, which makes the J call doubtful. This sequence was found in a female donor with esophageal squamous cell carcinoma. Here the CDR3 reads CASSVNKETQYF. CDR3 nucleotide sequence: TGTGCCAGCAGCGTCAACAAAGAGACCCAGTACTTC.